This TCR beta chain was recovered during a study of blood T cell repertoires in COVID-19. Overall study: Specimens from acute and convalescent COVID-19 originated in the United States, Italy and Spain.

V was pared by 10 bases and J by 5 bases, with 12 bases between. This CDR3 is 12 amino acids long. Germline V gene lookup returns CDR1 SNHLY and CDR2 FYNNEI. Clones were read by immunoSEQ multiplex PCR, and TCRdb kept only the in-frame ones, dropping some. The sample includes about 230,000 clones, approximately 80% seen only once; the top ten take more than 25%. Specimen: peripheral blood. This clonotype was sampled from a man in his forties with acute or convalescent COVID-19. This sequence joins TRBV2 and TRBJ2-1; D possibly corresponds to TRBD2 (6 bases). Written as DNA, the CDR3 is TGTGCCACCGGCGGGGAGAACAATGAGCAGTTCTTC. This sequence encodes CATGGENNEQFF.